The clone carrying this TCR beta chain was counted once. The data stem from a study of T cell changes during pregnancy in multiple sclerosis. Sequencing used immunoSEQ multiplex PCR; TCRdb keeps in-frame clones, though not all of them. The profile shows approximately 88,000 clones, about 93% of them singletons. V lost 7 bases, J lost 7 bases, and 11 bases lay in between. The germline gives CDR1 MNHEY, CDR2 SVGAGI. The CDR3 is 13 amino acids. Sequenced here: peripheral blood, sampled in the first trimester of pregnancy. This chain uses TRBV6-5 with TRBJ1-6, with TRBD1 as a possible D gene (6 bases). This TCR derives from a female donor with multiple sclerosis, enrolled in a pregnancy study. The CDR3 loop is CASKPGANSPLHF. CDR3 sequence (DNA): TGTGCCAGCAAACCAGGGGCGAATTCACCCCTCCACTTT.